This is a list of T cell receptor beta chains from one sample in a study of blood T cell repertoires in COVID-19. The assay was immunoSEQ multiplex PCR, and TCRdb's table has in-frame clones only and misses some. The sample contains 130,000 to 150,000 clones, 84% of which appear only once. The material sequenced was peripheral blood. The receptors originated from a man in his fifties or sixties with active or convalescent COVID-19. Both conserved end residues are part of each CDR3. Fields, in order: CDR3 protein, CDR3 DNA, D gene, clone size, V gene, J gene. The D gene is left open where the match is weak. Where a row states a size, it is once, few, many or the class of an expanded clone; other rows omit it.

CDR3: CASSHQLLAGGLNEQFF; DNA: TGTGCCAGCAGCCACCAACTCCTAGCGGGGGGATTGAATGAGCAGTTCTTC; D: TRBD2; size: -; V: TRBV14; J: TRBJ2-1
CDR3: CASSLPGTITGAETQYF; DNA: TGCGCCAGCAGCCTACCCGGGACTATCACGGGAGCAGAGACCCAGTACTTC; D: TRBD2; size: -; V: TRBV4-1; J: TRBJ2-5
CDR3: CASSQGPSNNEQFF; DNA: TGTGCCAGCAGCCAGGGGCCTAGTAACAATGAGCAGTTCTTC; D: -; size: few; V: TRBV7-2; J: TRBJ2-1
CDR3: CASSETSSYEQFF; DNA: TGTGCCAGCAGTGAGACTAGTAGCTATGAGCAGTTCTTC; D: -; size: -; V: TRBV25-1; J: TRBJ2-1
CDR3: CASSQDTGFMGYGYTF; DNA: TGCGCCAGCAGCCAAGATACAGGATTTATGGGCTATGGCTACACCTTC; D: -; size: -; V: TRBV4-3; J: TRBJ1-2
CDR3: CAWSRQGPNYGYTF; DNA: TGTGCCTGGAGTAGGCAGGGCCCCAACTATGGCTACACCTTC; D: -; size: once; V: TRBV30; J: TRBJ1-2
CDR3: CASSGGRGTPSRTDTQYF; DNA: TGCGCCAGCAGCGGGGGACGTGGGACACCAAGCCGAACAGATACGCAGTATTTT; D: -; size: once; V: TRBV5-1; J: TRBJ2-3
CDR3: CASSYLAGARDTQYF; DNA: TGTGCCAGCAGCTACCTAGCGGGAGCAAGGGATACGCAGTATTTT; D: TRBD2; size: -; V: TRBV5-5; J: TRBJ2-3
CDR3: CASSTPLKGAREKLFF; DNA: TGTGCCAGTAGTACGCCCCTTAAGGGGGCCCGAGAAAAACTGTTTTTT; D: TRBD1; size: few; V: TRBV19; J: TRBJ1-4
CDR3: CASSSTINTEAFF; DNA: TGTGCCAGCAGTTCGACAATAAACACTGAAGCTTTCTTT; D: -; size: -; V: TRBV12-3/TRBV12-4; J: TRBJ1-1
CDR3: CASSEDGTGGDSTEAFF; DNA: TGTGCCAGCAGTGAAGACGGGACAGGGGGTGATTCTACTGAAGCTTTCTTT; D: TRBD1; size: once; V: TRBV6-1; J: TRBJ1-1
CDR3: CASSPPDRAYTEAFF; DNA: TGTGCCAGCTCACCACCGGACAGGGCGTACACTGAAGCTTTCTTT; D: TRBD1; size: -; V: TRBV18; J: TRBJ1-1
CDR3: CSVERSGITGELFF; DNA: TGCAGCGTTGAAAGGTCAGGCATCACCGGGGAGCTGTTTTTT; D: -; size: -; V: TRBV29-1; J: TRBJ2-2
CDR3: CATSRRQGVSYGEQFF; DNA: TGTGCCACCAGCAGACGACAGGGTGTTTCGTATGGTGAGCAGTTCTTC; D: TRBD1; size: -; V: TRBV15; J: TRBJ2-1
CDR3: CASSVLQGLAGGRNEQFF; DNA: TGTGCCAGCAGCGTTCTGCAGGGTTTAGCGGGGGGGCGCAATGAGCAGTTCTTC; D: TRBD2; size: -; V: TRBV9; J: TRBJ2-1
CDR3: CATSRVLGTGTEAFF; DNA: TGTGCCACCAGCAGAGTTCTGGGGACAGGCACTGAAGCTTTCTTT; D: TRBD1; size: -; V: TRBV15; J: TRBJ1-1
CDR3: CASSLLGPAEAFF; DNA: TGTGCCAGCAGCTTACTGGGGCCGGCTGAAGCTTTCTTT; D: -; size: -; V: TRBV7-2; J: TRBJ1-1
CDR3: CATSDPGTTDTQYF; DNA: TGTGCCACCAGTGATCCAGGAACCACAGATACGCAGTATTTT; D: -; size: -; V: TRBV24-1; J: TRBJ2-3
CDR3: CASSLESELSGNTIYF; DNA: TGTGCCAGCAGCTTAGAATCCGAGCTCTCTGGAAACACCATATATTTT; D: -; size: few; V: TRBV7-2; J: TRBJ1-3
CDR3: CASSQAYGTGANVLTF; DNA: TGCGCCAGCAGCCAAGCTTACGGGACTGGGGCCAACGTCCTGACTTTC; D: -; size: -; V: TRBV4-3; J: TRBJ2-6